A single sample is the source of the 14 T cell receptor beta chains below, sequenced in a study of regulatory T cells in long-lasting Graves disease. Both iRepertoire HTBI primers and Arm-PCR of CDR3 regions were used to build the TCR beta libraries. A single record per CDR3 protein comes from TCRdb applying MiXCR to the multiplex PCR reads. Of hundreds of thousands of distinct CDR3 sequences in the sample, about a sixth are singletons; the top ten hold roughly 27%. The sample's time point: newly diagnosed GD, antithyroid drugs for less than 3 months. The TCR library was made from RNA extracted from PBMCs. The same sample was also used in a study of T cells in Graves' hyperthyroidism and ophthalmopathy.

The sequences come from peripheral blood mononuclear cells (PBMCs), collected at new diagnosis, from a patient treated with antithyroid drugs. These receptors all come from a man aged 35-49 years with Graves disease.

The rearrangement joins TRBV5-1 to TRBJ2-7; D unresolved. Germline assignment: CDR1 SGHRS and CDR2 YFSETQ. CDR3 length equals 13 residues. V lost 4 bases and J lost 0, with 8 bases in between. The CDR3 reads CASSRPSSYEQYF. DNA for the CDR3: TGCGCCAGCAGCCGCCCAAGCTCCTACGAGCAGTACTTC.

The chain couples TRBV7-9 to TRBJ2-3; TRBD2 aligns across 13 bases. This CDR3 region has 16 residues. The germline gives CDR1 SEHNR, CDR2 FQNEAQ (reference sequence). After removal of 5 bases from V and 4 bases from J, the junction contained 6 bases not matched to a gene. In nucleotides, the CDR3 is TGTGCCAGCAGCCGACGGACTAGCGGGAGTGCAGATACGCAGTATTTT. As protein: CASSRRTSGSADTQYF.

This clonotype was counted many times. The chain links TRBV28 to TRBJ2-3; D not certain. CDR1 and CDR2 (germline): MDHEN, SYDVKM. CDR3 length: 13 amino acids. V gave up 6 bases and J gave up 11 bases, with 18 bases separating them. The CDR3 reads CASRATVRFGQYF. The CDR3 bases are TGTGCCAGCAGAGCGACGGTTCGGTTCGGGCAGTATTTT. Variable domain in full (rest from reference TRBV28 and TRBJ2-3): DVKVTQSSRYLVKRTGEKVFLECVQDMDHENMFWYRQDPGLGLRLIYFSYDVKMKEKGDIPEGYSVSREKKERFSLILESASTNQTSMYLCASRATVRFGQYFGPGTRLTVL.

The V gene is TRBV11-2, the J gene TRBJ1-5, with a possible D match to TRBD1 (6 bases). CDR1 and CDR2 from the germline V gene are SGHAT and FQNNGV. This CDR3 is 15 amino acids long. Trimming cost V 2 bases and J 3 bases, with 11 bases left between them. The CDR3 DNA follows: TGTGCCAGCAGCTTAAAGACAGGAACCAATCAGCCCCAGCATTTT. It translates to CASSLKTGTNQPQHF.

This clonotype appeared many times. V is TRBV27 and J is TRBJ1-2; tentatively, D is TRBD1 (6 bases). The ends were cut back, 5 bases at V and 8 bases at J, with 24 bases in the middle. Germline lookup yields CDR1 MNHEY and CDR2 SMNVEV (reference sequence). This CDR3 is 16 amino acids long. DNA of the CDR3: TGTGCCAGCAGTCAGTGGACAGCACAGCCGGAGAAGGGCTACACCTTC. It codes for CASSQWTAQPEKGYTF.

This sequence joins TRBV20-1 and TRBJ1-6; TRBD1 is a possible D gene (5 bases). The CDR3 totals 18 residues. Trimming left V 3 bases short and J 0 bases short, with 18 bases between. Germline V CDR1 and CDR2: DFQATT, SNEGSKA (reference sequence). The CDR3 DNA is TGCAGTGCTAGGGTCCGGGACCGAAGGAGCTCCTATAATTCACCCCTCCACTTT. This translates into CSARVRDRRSSYNSPLHF.

In this sample, this clonotype turned up a few times. The chain is built from TRBV20-1 and TRBJ2-5; 7 bases match TRBD1. The germline gives CDR1 DFQATT, CDR2 SNEGSKA (reference sequence). The CDR3 length is 13 residues. V lost 3 bases and J lost 5; bases outside the gene matches: 6. CDR3 in amino acids: CSARLQGSETQYF. In DNA form, the CDR3 reads TGCAGTGCTAGGCTACAGGGGTCCGAGACCCAGTACTTC.

On this clonotype itself: A much larger clone lies one base from this, so it may be a read error. The gene calls are TRBV6-5 and TRBJ1-2, with 11 bases lining up with TRBD1. Germline assignment: CDR1 MNHEY and CDR2 SVGAGI. CDR3 length equals 14 residues. In nucleotides, the CDR3 is TGTGCCGGCAGTTGGACAGGGGGCAACTATGGCTACACCTTC. Residues: CAGSWTGGNYGYTF.

This chain links TRBV29-1 with TRBJ1-6; D gene ambiguous. Trimming took off 7 bases at V and 5 bases at J, with 15 bases between the two ends. The CDR3 contains 14 residues. From germline, CDR1 is SQVTM and CDR2 ANQGSEA. This CDR3 is CSAYGPYDNSPLHF. CDR3 nucleotides: TGCAGCGCTTACGGGCCATACGATAATTCACCCCTCCACTTT.

The chain links TRBV9 to TRBJ2-3, with D perhaps TRBD1 (6 bases). The germline CDR1 and CDR2 sequences are SGDLS and YYNGEE. Trimming left V 2 bases short and J 2 bases short, with 12 bases between. This CDR3 comprises 15 residues. The chain's CDR3 is CASSVSGQSTDTQYF. DNA for the CDR3: TGTGCCAGCAGCGTTTCAGGACAGTCCACAGATACGCAGTATTTT.

This clonotype was counted ten times or more. The chain recombines TRBV2 with TRBJ1-1; TRBD1 aligns across 7 bases. V lost 7 bases to trimming and J lost 4 bases; unmatched junction nucleotides: 6. The CDR3 is made up of 13 amino acids. Germline loops: CDR1 SNHLY, CDR2 FYNNEI. The CDR3 region has the DNA TGTGCCAGCACTGACACAGGGGTCACTGAAGCTTTCTTT. It is translated as CASTDTGVTEAFF.

This clonotype was recorded at least ten times. The gene calls are TRBV30 and TRBJ2-3; no firm D call. This CDR3 comprises 11 residues. V shed 0 bases and J shed 8 bases, with 6 bases lying between them. Germline values: CDR1 GTSNPN, CDR2 SVGIG (reference sequence). CDR3: CAWSVLGTQYF. CDR3 bases: TGTGCCTGGAGTGTACTTGGTACGCAGTATTTT. Together with reference TRBV30 and TRBJ2-3, the CDR3 gives the full variable domain: SQTIHQWPATLVQPVGSPLSLECTVEGTSNPNLYWYRQAAGRGLQLLFYSVGIGQISSEVPQNLSASRPQDRQFILSSKKLLLSDSGFYLCAWSVLGTQYFGPGTRLTVL.

This clonotype has just a few counts. V and J are TRBV4-2 and TRBJ2-7, with D possibly TRBD1 on 6 matching bases. Germline V gene sequence: CDR1 LGHNA, CDR2 YNFKEQ. CDR3 length equals 15 residues. The ends were cut back, 0 bases at V and 7 bases at J, with 16 bases in the middle. The DNA for the CDR3 is TGTGCCAGCAGCCAAGAAGTTAGCCTGAGGGGGGAGCAGTACTTC. It translates to CASSQEVSLRGEQYF.

This clonotype was detected ten times or more. The rearrangement uses TRBV2 and TRBJ2-7; 7 nucleotides agree with TRBD1. CDR3 length: 11 amino acids. V lost 8 bases and J lost 3; bases outside the gene matches: 1. Germline V gives CDR1 SNHLY, CDR2 FYNNEI. The CDR3 DNA follows: TGTGCCAGCGGGGACAGCTACGAGCAGTACTTC. Translating gives CASGDSYEQYF.